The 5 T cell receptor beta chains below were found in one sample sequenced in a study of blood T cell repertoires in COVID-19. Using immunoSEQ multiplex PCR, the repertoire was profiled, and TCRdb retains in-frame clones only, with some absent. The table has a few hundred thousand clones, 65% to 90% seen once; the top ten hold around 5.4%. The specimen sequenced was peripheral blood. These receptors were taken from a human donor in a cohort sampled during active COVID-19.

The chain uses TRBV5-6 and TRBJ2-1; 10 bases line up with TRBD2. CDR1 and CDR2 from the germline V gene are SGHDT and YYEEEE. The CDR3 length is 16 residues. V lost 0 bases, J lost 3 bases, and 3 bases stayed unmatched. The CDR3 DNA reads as TGTGCCAGCAGCTTGGGGGGACTAGCGTTCTACAATGAGCAGTTCTTC. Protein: CASSLGGLAFYNEQFF.

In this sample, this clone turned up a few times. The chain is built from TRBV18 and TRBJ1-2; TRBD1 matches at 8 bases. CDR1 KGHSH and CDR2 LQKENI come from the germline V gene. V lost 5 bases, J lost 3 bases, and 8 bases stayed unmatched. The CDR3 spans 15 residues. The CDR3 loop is CASSSSRGLDYGYTF. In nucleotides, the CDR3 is TGTGCCAGCTCATCAAGCAGGGGGCTCGACTATGGCTACACCTTC.

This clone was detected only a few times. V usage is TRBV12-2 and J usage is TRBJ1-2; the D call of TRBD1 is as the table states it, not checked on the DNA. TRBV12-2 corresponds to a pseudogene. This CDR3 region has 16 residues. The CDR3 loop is CASRLVPRDSRYGYTF. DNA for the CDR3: TGTGCAAGTCGCTTAGTCCCCCGGGACAGCCGGTATGGCTACACCTTC.

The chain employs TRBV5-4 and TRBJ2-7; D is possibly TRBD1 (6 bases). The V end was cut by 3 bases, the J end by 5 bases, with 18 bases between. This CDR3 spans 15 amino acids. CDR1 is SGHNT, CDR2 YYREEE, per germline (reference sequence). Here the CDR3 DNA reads TGTGCCAGCAGCTCCCGGGACAAAAGAACTGACGAGCAGTACTTC. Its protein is CASSSRDKRTDEQYF.

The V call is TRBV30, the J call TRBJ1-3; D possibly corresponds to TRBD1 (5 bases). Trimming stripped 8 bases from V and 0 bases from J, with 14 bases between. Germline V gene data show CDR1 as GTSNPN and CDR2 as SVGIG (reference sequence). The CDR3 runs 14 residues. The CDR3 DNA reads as TGTGCCAGCGGGGCTCTCGGCTCTGGAAACACCATATATTTT. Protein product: CASGALGSGNTIYF.